The next 27 T cell receptor beta chains were all read from a single sample in a study of CD8 T cells in Susac syndrome. RNA amounts of about 0.5 to 1 ug underwent reverse transcription with random hexamers. TCRdb itself ran the immunoSEQ multiplex PCR reads through MiXCR, one entry per CDR3 protein. The sample holds 160,000 or so distinct CDR3 sequences; roughly 95% are singletons and the top ten take about 0.089%. The material sequenced was CD4+ T cells from PBMCs. The receptors were gathered from a human donor with multiple sclerosis.

This sequence joins TRBV29-1 and TRBJ1-1; tentative D call: TRBD1 (6 bases). CDR1 and CDR2 from the germline V gene are SQVTM and ANQGSEA. The CDR3 extends over 12 amino acids. V lost 7 bases, J lost 2 bases, and 11 bases lay in between. The CDR3 loop is CSADSQNTEAFF. In nucleotides, the CDR3 is TGCAGCGCGGACAGCCAAAACACTGAAGCTTTCTTT.

The rearrangement links TRBV20-1 to TRBJ2-2; possible D gene TRBD2, 5 bases. This CDR3 has 15 amino acids. Trimming stripped 5 bases from V and 4 bases from J, with 17 bases between. Per the germline V gene, CDR1 is DFQATT and CDR2 is SNEGSKA (reference sequence). CDR3 in amino acids: CSAFTRGASTGELFF. Written as DNA, the CDR3 is TGCAGTGCTTTTACACGGGGAGCGAGCACCGGGGAGCTGTTTTTT.

As DNA, the CDR3 is TGTGCCAGCAGACCAAGACAGGGGGCGATAAAGGATGAAAAACTGTTTTTT. Amino acid sequence: CASRPRQGAIKDEKLFF. This chain joins TRBV7-9 and TRBJ1-4; TRBD1 aligns across 10 bases. The germline V gene encodes CDR1 SEHNR and CDR2 FQNEAQ (reference sequence). J lost 6 bases, V lost 6 bases, and 13 bases had no gene match. The CDR3 totals 17 residues.

The rearrangement uses TRBV12-3 or TRBV12-4 and TRBJ1-4; D gene uncertain. V lost 2 bases, J lost 3 bases, and 7 bases lay in between. The CDR3 loop spans 14 amino acids. CDR3 DNA sequence: TGTGCCAGCAGTTTACCTGGTTCTAATGAAAAACTGTTTTTT. It specifies CASSLPGSNEKLFF.

The chain couples TRBV4-1 to TRBJ2-1; D not certain. V lost 1 base and J 8 bases, leaving 12 bases between the germline ends. The V gene's germline CDR1 is MGHRA and CDR2 YSYEKL. CDR3 length equals 14 residues. In DNA, the CDR3 is TGCGCCAGCAGCCAAGCATCGAGACCACATGAGCAGTTCTTC. Residues: CASSQASRPHEQFF.

DNA of the CDR3: TGTGCCAGCAGTTTAGGTGTCGGGAGCCCGGCAAAGACCCAGTACTTC. Its translation: CASSLGVGSPAKTQYF. This chain connects TRBV27 to TRBJ2-5; D perhaps matches TRBD2 (6 bases). CDR1 is MNHEY and CDR2 is SMNVEV in the germline V gene (reference sequence). Trimming left V 2 bases short and J 6 bases short, with 19 bases between. The CDR3 is 16 amino acids.

The rearrangement links TRBV30 to TRBJ2-2; unclear D gene. Germline V CDR1 and CDR2: GTSNPN, SVGIG (reference sequence). V was pared by 7 bases and J by 2 bases, with 5 bases between. The CDR3 length is 11 residues. CDR3 sequence reads: CAFQNTGELFF. CDR3 DNA sequence: TGTGCCTTTCAAAACACCGGGGAGCTGTTTTTT.

The J gene is TRBJ2-7, the V gene TRBV7-8, with TRBD2 identical over 7 bases. This CDR3 contains 15 residues. V dropped 6 bases and J dropped 0; count of bases not matched to a gene: 8. Germline CDR1 SGHVS, CDR2 FQNEAQ. CDR3 residues: CASSLREVSSYEQYF. The DNA of the CDR3 is TGTGCCAGCAGTTTACGGGAGGTGAGCTCCTACGAGCAGTACTTC.

This clonotype was observed a single time. The V and J genes are TRBV12-3 or TRBV12-4 and TRBJ1-1; 8 bases map to TRBD1. The V and J ends lost 6 bases and 0 bases, in that order; junction bases with no gene match: 9. The CDR3 totals 16 residues. The CDR3 loop reads CASREGTGIMNTEAFF. CDR3 in DNA: TGTGCCAGCAGAGAAGGGACAGGTATCATGAACACTGAAGCTTTCTTT.

The chain combines TRBV29-1 with TRBJ2-7; 12 positions match TRBD2. Trimming cost V 6 bases and J 1 base; bases outside gene matches: 19. Germline assignment: CDR1 SQVTM and CDR2 ANQGSEA. The CDR3 loop spans 19 amino acids. Here the CDR3 reads CSVKNPGLAGFGGSYEQYF. The DNA of the CDR3 is TGCAGCGTGAAAAATCCGGGACTAGCGGGTTTTGGGGGATCCTACGAGCAGTACTTC.

The chain uses TRBV29-1 and TRBJ1-4, with a tentative D call TRBD1 (5 bases). V dropped 2 bases and J dropped 1 base, with 5 bases sitting between them. Germline CDR1 and CDR2: SQVTM and ANQGSEA. The CDR3 extends over 13 amino acids. The CDR3 loop is CSVERGTNEKLFF. The CDR3 bases are TGCAGCGTTGAAAGGGGAACTAATGAAAAACTGTTTTTT.

In nucleotides, the CDR3 is TGTGCCAGCAGCTTGGCAGGGAGCTACACCTTC. It specifies CASSLAGSYTF. V is TRBV5-6 and J is TRBJ1-2, with D possibly being TRBD1 (5 bases). Germline loops: CDR1 SGHDT, CDR2 YYEEEE. The CDR3 length is 11 residues. Trimming shortened V by 0 bases and J by 9 bases, and 6 bases separated the two germline ends.

This clonotype appeared once. The gene calls are TRBV29-1 and TRBJ1-1, with D perhaps TRBD1 (6 bases). Germline V CDR1 and CDR2: SQVTM, ANQGSEA. The CDR3 runs to 14 residues. With 4 bases removed from V and 0 bases from J, the gap between germline ends came to 12 bases. CDR3 DNA sequence: TGCAGCGTTGCGGGGGGGGCACTGAACACTGAAGCTTTCTTT. It codes for CSVAGGALNTEAFF.

This clonotype was counted once. The genes are TRBV10-3 and TRBJ1-5; D gene uncertain. The V gene's germline CDR1 is ENHRY and CDR2 SYGVKD. This CDR3 region has 12 residues. The V and J ends lost 0 bases and 15 bases respectively, with 12 bases between them. The CDR3 protein is CAISESGSDPHF. CDR3 bases: TGTGCCATCAGTGAGTCGGGGTCGGATCCGCATTTT.

V and J are TRBV20-1 and TRBJ1-4; D is uncertain. The CDR3 is 14 residues long. V was cut by 3 bases and J by 3 bases, with 11 bases left in between. CDR1 is DFQATT, CDR2 SNEGSKA, per germline (reference sequence). DNA for the CDR3: TGCAGTGCTAGGAGTCTACTAGCTAATGAAAAACTGTTTTTT. It is translated as CSARSLLANEKLFF.

J is TRBJ2-7 and V is TRBV29-1; 12 bases match TRBD1. The CDR3 length is 13 residues. V trimming: 4 bases; J trimming: 6 bases; junction bases outside the gene matches: 4. Germline V gene lookup returns CDR1 SQVTM and CDR2 ANQGSEA. CDR3 bases: TGCAGCGTTGTCCGGGACAGGGGGCTCGAGCAGTACTTC. It specifies CSVVRDRGLEQYF.

This chain uses TRBV13 with TRBJ1-1; D ambiguous. CDR3 length equals 15 residues. The V and J ends lost 2 bases and 2 bases respectively, with 12 bases between them. Germline CDR1 is PRHDT and CDR2 is FYEKMQ (reference sequence). The CDR3 here is CASSLSPGYNTEAFF. The CDR3 region has the DNA TGTGCCAGCAGCTTAAGCCCAGGCTATAACACTGAAGCTTTCTTT.

The chain couples TRBV6-2 or TRBV6-3 to TRBJ2-3; TRBD2 matches 9 bases. The V gene end was trimmed by 8 bases and the J gene end by 6 bases; junction bases not matched to a gene: 6. Germline V gene data show CDR1 as MNHEY and CDR2 as SVGEGT. The CDR3 is 13 amino acids. The CDR3 region has the DNA TGTGCCAGCCATTGGACTAGCGAGGATACGCAGTATTTT. Translation gives CASHWTSEDTQYF.

This chain connects TRBV28 to TRBJ2-7; possibly TRBD2 for D (5 bases). CDR1 is MDHEN, CDR2 SYDVKM, per germline. The V gene lost 3 bases and the J gene lost 6 bases, with 9 bases spanning the gap. The CDR3 runs 12 residues. Written as DNA, the CDR3 is TGTGCCAGCAGTTTCCCTAGCCTCGAGCAGTACTTC. This codes for CASSFPSLEQYF.

The J gene is TRBJ2-7, the V gene TRBV4-3; 10 nucleotides match TRBD2. The V gene's germline CDR1 is LGHNA and CDR2 YSLEER. CDR3 length: 18 amino acids. The junction had 15 bases not matched to a gene; V was cut back by 1 base and J by 6 bases. In DNA, the CDR3 is TGCGCCAGCAGCCAAGTCCTATCGGGGAGCGGGAGGGATGGCGAGCAGTACTTC. Amino acids: CASSQVLSGSGRDGEQYF.

This chain links TRBV30 with TRBJ2-4; TRBD1 aligns across 7 bases. From germline, CDR1 is GTSNPN and CDR2 SVGIG (reference sequence). V gave up 6 bases and J gave up 7 bases; unmatched junction bases: 15. The CDR3 has 15 amino acids. This chain's CDR3 is CACLRSGGMVNIQYF. CDR3 in DNA: TGTGCCTGTTTACGGTCAGGGGGAATGGTCAACATTCAGTACTTC.

The J gene is TRBJ1-2, the V gene TRBV29-1; TRBD1 agrees at 7 bases. Germline V CDR1 and CDR2: SQVTM, ANQGSEA. V lost 1 base to trimming and J lost 6 bases; unmatched junction nucleotides: 8. The CDR3 has 14 amino acids. The CDR3 loop reads CSVEGVKGADGYTF. In nucleotides, the CDR3 is TGCAGCGTTGAAGGAGTGAAGGGGGCGGATGGCTACACCTTC.

The V and J genes are TRBV29-1 and TRBJ2-5, with TRBD2 matching 7 bases. Germline CDR1 SQVTM, CDR2 ANQGSEA. The ends lost 6 bases at V and 5 bases at J; junction bases unmatched: 9. CDR3 length: 13 residues. The CDR3 nucleotides are TGCAGCGTGGTGGGGCTAGCGGAGGAGACCCAGTACTTC. Protein sequence: CSVVGLAEETQYF.

This clonotype was seen more than once but under ten times. This rearrangement joins TRBV2 to TRBJ2-7; no reliable D call. Germline V gene sequence: CDR1 SNHLY, CDR2 FYNNEI. The V and J ends lost 5 bases and 3 bases respectively, with 5 bases between them. The CDR3 sequence is 11 residues long. The CDR3 here is CASSYVYEQYF. CDR3 sequence (DNA): TGTGCCAGCAGTTACGTCTACGAGCAGTACTTC.

The chain has TRBV4-1 and TRBJ2-6; 8 bases are shared with TRBD2. Germline loops: CDR1 MGHRA, CDR2 YSYEKL. V dropped 4 bases and J dropped 1; count of bases not matched to a gene: 9. The CDR3 contains 18 residues. CDR3 nucleotides: TGCGCCAGCAGCCCCGTAGCGGGAAGTGGTTCTGGGGCCAACGTCCTGACTTTC. Translation gives CASSPVAGSGSGANVLTF.

The chain combines TRBV2 with TRBJ1-1, with D unclear. V was pared by 11 bases and J by 1 base, with 14 bases between. The germline gives CDR1 SNHLY, CDR2 FYNNEI. CDR3 length equals 13 residues. The CDR3: CAGPYAQNTEAFF. CDR3 coding DNA: TGTGCCGGGCCCTACGCGCAGAACACTGAAGCTTTCTTT.

Here the CDR3 reads CSAPLGGYTEAFF. In DNA form, the CDR3 reads TGCAGTGCTCCTCTTGGGGGATACACTGAAGCTTTCTTT. This chain connects TRBV20-1 to TRBJ1-1; perhaps TRBD1 as D (5 bases). The CDR3 covers 13 residues. With 5 bases removed from V and 3 bases from J, the gap between germline ends came to 13 bases. CDR1 and CDR2 from the germline V gene are DFQATT and SNEGSKA (reference sequence).